The 21 T cell receptor beta chains below all came from one sample that was sequenced in a study of T cell responses to AZD1222 COVID-19 vaccine. The assay was immunoSEQ multiplex PCR, and TCRdb's table has in-frame clones only and misses some. The sample has around 96,000 clones, 88% seen once. Sample: peripheral blood, taken on day 0 of AZD1222 vaccination. These TCRs come from an adult in good health.

This chain links TRBV19 with TRBJ2-1, with TRBD2 matching over 9 bases. From germline, CDR1 is LNHDA and CDR2 SQIVND (reference sequence). The CDR3 contains 14 residues. The J segment lost 6 bases and the V segment lost 8 bases, leaving 8 bases of the junction unmatched. CDR3 sequence: CASSSGGLGNEQFF. CDR3 bases: TGTGCCAGTTCGAGCGGGGGGCTCGGCAATGAGCAGTTCTTC.

The rearrangement uses TRBV4-1 and TRBJ2-1; D is undetermined. Germline V gives CDR1 MGHRA, CDR2 YSYEKL. CDR3 length: 13 residues. The germline V and J ends were trimmed by 1 base and 10 bases, with 11 bases remaining between them. The CDR3 DNA sequence: TGCGCCAGCAGCCAAGTAGGAGCCACGGAGCAGTTCTTC. As protein: CASSQVGATEQFF.

This chain links TRBV30 with TRBJ2-3; possibly TRBD2 for D (5 bases). Germline CDR1 and CDR2: GTSNPN and SVGIG (reference sequence). The V and J ends lost 2 bases and 4 bases respectively, with 13 bases between them. The CDR3 is 14 residues long. The CDR3 DNA reads TGTGCCTGGAGTCCGGACTTTAAAGCAGATACGCAGTATTTT. Translated, it gives CAWSPDFKADTQYF.

This clone was found once. J is TRBJ1-5 and V is TRBV19; D possibly corresponds to TRBD1 (5 bases). There are 15 residues in the CDR3. V lost 5 bases and J lost 0, with 11 bases in between. Germline V lookup: CDR1 LNHDA, CDR2 SQIVND (reference sequence). The CDR3 region has the DNA TGTGCCAGTAGTGGGACGGCTTATAGCAATCAGCCCCAGCATTTT. It specifies CASSGTAYSNQPQHF.

V is TRBV3-1 (or the pseudogene TRBV3-2) and J is TRBJ2-7; D possibly matches TRBD1 or TRBD2 (5 bases each). V lost 3 bases to trimming and J lost 2 bases, with 11 bases between them. The CDR3 loop spans 14 amino acids. From germline, CDR1 is LGHDT and CDR2 YNNKEL (reference sequence). The CDR3 nucleotides read TGTGCCAGCAGCCACCGGGACGGTACCTACGAGCAGTACTTC. This translates into CASSHRDGTYEQYF.

The chain joins TRBV19 to TRBJ1-2; D is perhaps TRBD1 (5 bases). The CDR3 has 16 amino acids. Germline V gene data show CDR1 as LNHDA and CDR2 as SQIVND (reference sequence). Trimming shortened V by 0 bases and J by 4 bases, and 15 bases separated the two germline ends. CDR3 sequence reads: CASSIDIAAGRYGYTF. CDR3 sequence (DNA): TGTGCCAGTAGTATAGATATCGCGGCGGGACGCTATGGCTACACCTTC.

V gene TRBV19 combines with J gene TRBJ2-6, with a weak D call TRBD2 (6 bases). The CDR3 loop spans 16 amino acids. CDR1 LNHDA and CDR2 SQIVND come from the germline V gene (reference sequence). Trimming stripped 6 bases from V and 4 bases from J, with 16 bases between. CDR3 DNA sequence: TGTGCCAGTAGCTCAACGGGAGCGACCGGGGCCAACGTCCTGACTTTC. Translated, it gives CASSSTGATGANVLTF.

The chain links TRBV6-4 to TRBJ1-5; weak D call: TRBD1 (5 bases). Trimming pared 6 bases from V and 3 bases from J, leaving 9 bases between. The CDR3 is 13 residues long. The germline CDR1 and CDR2 sequences are MRHNA and SNTAGT. The CDR3 DNA reads as TGTGCCAGCAGGGCAGGGTACAATCAGCCCCAGCATTTT. Translation: CASRAGYNQPQHF.

This chain connects TRBV4-2 to TRBJ1-2; 12 bases match TRBD1. The CDR3 totals 16 residues. Trimming took 4 bases from V and 3 from J; bases not matched to a gene: 6. Germline-derived CDR1 and CDR2 are LGHNA and YNFKEQ. In DNA, the CDR3 is TGTGCCAGCAGCCCGGGCGGGACAGGGGGCGACTATGGCTACACCTTC. Protein sequence: CASSPGGTGGDYGYTF.

V is TRBV3-1 (or the pseudogene TRBV3-2) and J is TRBJ1-1; no reliable D call. CDR3 length equals 14 residues. Trimming removed 4 bases at V and 0 bases at J, with 9 bases between. CDR1 is LGHDT, CDR2 YNNKEL, per germline (reference sequence). In DNA form, the CDR3 reads TGTGCCAGCAGCCCAAGCGTAATGAACACTGAAGCTTTCTTT. Its protein is CASSPSVMNTEAFF.

The chain carries TRBV4-2 and TRBJ1-5; TRBD1 aligns across 9 bases. Germline V gene sequence: CDR1 LGHNA, CDR2 YNFKEQ. With V trimmed by 1 base and J by 5 bases, 0 bases remained unmatched. The CDR3 sequence is 14 residues long. The CDR3, as DNA: TGTGCCAGCAGCCAAGGACAGGGGGATCAGCCCCAGCATTTT. Translated, it gives CASSQGQGDQPQHF.

The chain uses TRBV19 and TRBJ1-1; 9 bases match TRBD1. CDR3 length equals 17 residues. J lost 3 bases, V lost 6 bases, and 14 bases had no gene match. Per germline, CDR1 LNHDA and CDR2 SQIVND (reference sequence). The CDR3 sequence: CASRRLQGAGLDTEAFF. DNA for the CDR3: TGTGCCAGTAGGCGGTTACAGGGGGCAGGTCTGGACACTGAAGCTTTCTTT.

The rearrangement links TRBV13 to TRBJ2-7; 13 nucleotides align to TRBD2. Looked up from germline, CDR1 is PRHDT and CDR2 is FYEKMQ (reference sequence). The CDR3 runs 15 residues. J was trimmed by 5 bases and V by 5 bases; bases with no gene match: 6. The DNA of the CDR3 is TGTGCCAGCAGCCAGGGACTAGCGGGGACCCACGAGCAGTACTTC. Its translation: CASSQGLAGTHEQYF.

This clone came up once. CDR3 loop: CAWRTGGGEQFF. The CDR3 DNA reads as TGTGCCTGGAGGACAGGGGGCGGTGAGCAGTTCTTC. The chain uses TRBV30 and TRBJ2-1; 10 bases fit TRBD1. Trimming at V came to 3 bases and at J to 9 bases, leaving 2 bases not matched to a gene. Germline CDR1 and CDR2: GTSNPN and SVGIG (reference sequence). The CDR3 length is 12 residues.

The chain employs TRBV19 and TRBJ1-6, with D hard to call. Trimming removed 2 bases at V and 6 bases at J, with 11 bases between. The germline V gene encodes CDR1 LNHDA and CDR2 SQIVND (reference sequence). This CDR3 has 15 residues. In DNA form, the CDR3 reads TGTGCCAGTAGTATAAGGGTGTTGGGTAATTCACCCCTCCACTTT. Protein: CASSIRVLGNSPLHF.

The rearrangement joins TRBV13 to TRBJ2-1, with 9 nucleotides matching TRBD1. Germline CDR1 is PRHDT and CDR2 is FYEKMQ (reference sequence). V lost 8 bases to trimming and J lost 4 bases; unmatched junction nucleotides: 9. The length of the CDR3 is 15 residues. CDR3 coding DNA: TGTGCCAGCTACCTACGGGGGACAGGGTACAATGAGCAGTTCTTC. Its translation: CASYLRGTGYNEQFF.

The J gene is TRBJ2-3, the V gene TRBV10-3; 10 positions agree with TRBD1. The CDR3 totals 14 residues. V shed 2 bases, J shed 4 bases, and the junction held 0 bases outside the gene matches. The germline CDR1 and CDR2 sequences are ENHRY and SYGVKD. CDR3 sequence reads: CAISEGQGADTQYF. In DNA, the CDR3 is TGTGCCATCAGTGAGGGACAGGGGGCAGATACGCAGTATTTT.

The CDR3 DNA reads as TGCGCCAGCAGCTTAAACAGGGTAGAGGGAGCTAACTATGGCTACACCTTC. Encoded protein: CASSLNRVEGANYGYTF. This chain uses TRBV5-1 with TRBJ1-2; tentative D call: TRBD1 (6 bases). CDR1 is SGHRS, CDR2 YFSETQ, per germline. CDR3 length equals 17 residues. The V end lost 2 bases, the J end lost 0 bases, and 17 bases lay between the germline ends. Using reference TRBV5-1 and TRBJ1-2 for the parts outside the CDR3, the full variable domain is KAGVTQTPRYLIKTRGQQVTLSCSPISGHRSVSWYQQTPGQGLQFLFEYFSETQRNKGNFPGRFSGRQFSNSRSEMNVSTLELGDSALYLCASSLNRVEGANYGYTFGSGTRLTVV.

The CDR3 nucleotides read TGTGCCAGCAGCCAAAGGCAGGGCTTCTCTGGAAACACCATATATTTT. Protein: CASSQRQGFSGNTIYF. The chain recombines TRBV4-2 with TRBJ1-3; a possible D gene is TRBD1 (5 bases). The CDR3 is 16 amino acids. The germline gives CDR1 LGHNA, CDR2 YNFKEQ. The V and J ends lost 2 bases and 0 bases respectively, with 11 bases between them.

Note on this clone: Other DNA sequences in this sample translate to the same CDR3. This chain uses TRBV11-3 with TRBJ2-3; perhaps TRBD2 as D (5 bases). The CDR3 length is 14 residues. Trimming removed 5 bases at V and 0 bases at J, with 9 bases between. From germline, CDR1 is SGHNT and CDR2 YENEEA. The CDR3 nucleotides read TGTGCCAGCAGCCTAGCAGCTAGCACAGATACGCAGTATTTT. This gives the protein CASSLAASTDTQYF.

This clone appeared a few times. The chain employs TRBV27 and TRBJ1-1, with TRBD1 as a possible D gene (5 bases). This CDR3 spans 14 amino acids. The V gene's germline CDR1 is MNHEY and CDR2 SMNVEV (reference sequence). The V and J ends lost 5 bases and 2 bases respectively, with 12 bases between them. CDR3: CASSPYDRNTEAFF. The CDR3 DNA follows: TGTGCCAGCAGTCCCTACGACAGAAACACTGAAGCTTTCTTT.